A selection of T cell receptor beta chains follows, all from one sample in a study of T cell clonotyping in hematopoietic cell transplantation. TCRdb keeps only in-frame clones here, not all; method: immunoSEQ multiplex PCR. The data hold about 7,500 clones, with around 94% observed a single time. The sequences come from PBMCs, collected 180 days after allogeneic stem cell transplant. The receptor source for this set is a female patient aged 50-60 years who had an allogeneic stem cell transplant from an unrelated donor, so the T cells may come from the graft donor. Some clones in this sample may be carry-over from other donors' samples. Each CDR3 is given with its conserved first and last residue. The D gene is left open where the match is weak.

CDR3 DNA: TGTGCCAGCAGCTTTAGGGGTTTCCACGAGCAGTACTTC
CDR3 protein: CASSFRGFHEQYF
D gene: -
J gene: TRBJ2-7
V gene: TRBV5-6

CDR3 DNA: TGCGCCAGCAGCCAAGATTCGGGGACCCAGTACTTC
CDR3 protein: CASSQDSGTQYF
D gene: -
J gene: TRBJ2-5
V gene: TRBV4-1

CDR3 DNA: TGTGCCAGCAGCCCCGGGGGATATGAGGGAAACACCATATATTTT
CDR3 protein: CASSPGGYEGNTIYF
D gene: -
J gene: TRBJ1-3
V gene: TRBV5-6

CDR3 DNA: TGTGCCTGGAGTGTACGTGGGAGTGAAGCTTTCTTT
CDR3 protein: CAWSVRGSEAFF
D gene: -
J gene: TRBJ1-1
V gene: TRBV30

CDR3 DNA: TGCGCCAGCAGCTTGCTACTAGCGGGGCCCAATGAGCAGTTCTTC
CDR3 protein: CASSLLLAGPNEQFF
D gene: TRBD2
J gene: TRBJ2-1
V gene: TRBV5-1

CDR3 DNA: TGTGCCAGCAGGCCCGGGACTAGCGTTGAGCAGTTCTTC
CDR3 protein: CASRPGTSVEQFF
D gene: TRBD2
J gene: TRBJ2-1
V gene: TRBV25-1

CDR3 DNA: TGTGCCAGCAGCTCGACTAGCGGGATTCACACAGATACGCAGTATTTT
CDR3 protein: CASSSTSGIHTDTQYF
D gene: TRBD2
J gene: TRBJ2-3
V gene: TRBV7-2

CDR3 DNA: TGTGCCAGCAGCCAAAGGCTGAGCCTTAACGGGGAAAAACTGTTTTTT
CDR3 protein: CASSQRLSLNGEKLFF
D gene: -
J gene: TRBJ1-4
V gene: TRBV16

CDR3 DNA: TGTGCCAGCAGCTCCCGGGACAGGGCGCCTAATGAAAAACTGTTTTTT
CDR3 protein: CASSSRDRAPNEKLFF
D gene: TRBD1
J gene: TRBJ1-4
V gene: TRBV13

CDR3 DNA: TGTGCCAGCAGCACGGACAGTATAATCACTGAAGCTTTCTTT
CDR3 protein: CASSTDSIITEAFF
D gene: -
J gene: TRBJ1-1
V gene: TRBV7-2

CDR3 DNA: TGTGTTACCCGGGGCTGGCTATATGGCTACACCTTC
CDR3 protein: CVTRGWLYGYTF
D gene: -
J gene: TRBJ1-2
V gene: TRBV28

CDR3 DNA: TGTGCCAGCTCACAAGGGGTCGGGATTATGAACACTGAAGCTTTCTTT
CDR3 protein: CASSQGVGIMNTEAFF
D gene: -
J gene: TRBJ1-1
V gene: TRBV18

CDR3 DNA: TGTGCCAGCAGCGCTGACGGTAACTATGGCTACACCTTC
CDR3 protein: CASSADGNYGYTF
D gene: -
J gene: TRBJ1-2
V gene: TRBV7-2

CDR3 DNA: TGTGCCAGCACGGTACAGGGAGGCCCCACCGGGGAGCTGTTTTTT
CDR3 protein: CASTVQGGPTGELFF
D gene: -
J gene: TRBJ2-2
V gene: TRBV2

CDR3 DNA: TGTGCCAGCAGCCCGGACTACGTCGGTGAGCAGTTCTTC
CDR3 protein: CASSPDYVGEQFF
D gene: -
J gene: TRBJ2-1
V gene: TRBV5-4

CDR3 DNA: TGCAGCGTGAGGGAAGGTTTGAACACTGAAGCTTTCTTT
CDR3 protein: CSVREGLNTEAFF
D gene: -
J gene: TRBJ1-1
V gene: TRBV29-1